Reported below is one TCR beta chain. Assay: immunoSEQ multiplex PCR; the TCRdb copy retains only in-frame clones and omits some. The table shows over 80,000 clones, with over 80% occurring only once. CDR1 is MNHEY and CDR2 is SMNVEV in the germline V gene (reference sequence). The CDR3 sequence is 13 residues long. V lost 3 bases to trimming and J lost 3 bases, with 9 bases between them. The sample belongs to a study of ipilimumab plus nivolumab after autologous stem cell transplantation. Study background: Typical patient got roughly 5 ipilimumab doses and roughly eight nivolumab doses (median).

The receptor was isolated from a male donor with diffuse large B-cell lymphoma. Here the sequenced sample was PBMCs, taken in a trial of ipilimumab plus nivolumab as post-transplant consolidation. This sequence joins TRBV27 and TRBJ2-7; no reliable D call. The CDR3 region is CASSLNHNYEQYF. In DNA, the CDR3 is TGTGCCAGCAGTTTGAACCACAACTACGAGCAGTACTTC.